Shown below are 25 T cell receptor beta chains from a single sample sequenced in a study of graft-versus-host responses after intestinal transplantation. Only in-frame clones appear in the TCRdb table, and some are missing; sequencing was by immunoSEQ multiplex PCR. The repertoire has fewer than 130,000 clones, 93% of them found once; the top ten carry roughly 0.5%. These receptors have no identified antigens. This specimen was unstimulated CD8+ T cells sorted from spleen or lymph node cells, taken before intestinal transplant. The receptors originated from a human donor who received an intestinal transplant.

The chain employs TRBV30 and TRBJ1-1; perhaps TRBD1 as D (5 bases). Germline V gene lookup returns CDR1 GTSNPN and CDR2 SVGIG (reference sequence). This CDR3 region has 14 residues. V was pared by 1 base and J by 0 bases, with 9 bases between. The CDR3 region has the DNA TGTGCCTGGAGTGACCTGACAGTGAACACTGAAGCTTTCTTT. It encodes CAWSDLTVNTEAFF.

This chain uses TRBV9 with TRBJ2-7; tentatively, D is TRBD1 or TRBD2 (6 bases each). V gave up 4 bases and J gave up 5 bases, with 16 bases separating them. The CDR3 spans 14 residues. Per the germline V gene, CDR1 is SGDLS and CDR2 is YYNGEE. CDR3 region: CASSSDGGGDEQYF. The DNA for the CDR3 is TGTGCCAGCAGCTCAGACGGGGGCGGGGACGAGCAGTACTTC.

This clone has only one observation. The CDR3 DNA reads as TGCAGCGTTACAGGGGGCCCCTCTGGAAACACCATATATTTT. Protein product: CSVTGGPSGNTIYF. The chain is built from TRBV29-1 and TRBJ1-3; 9 positions agree with TRBD1. CDR3 size: 14 residues. The trim removed 5 bases at V and 0 bases at J, leaving 2 bases unmatched. Germline CDR1 and CDR2: SQVTM and ANQGSEA.

The chain carries TRBV2 and TRBJ2-5; the D gene is possibly TRBD2 (6 bases). This CDR3 has 17 amino acids. V was pared by 4 bases and J by 2 bases, with 20 bases between. The germline V gene encodes CDR1 SNHLY and CDR2 FYNNEI. CDR3 sequence reads: CASSGSVEGALQETQYF. The CDR3 DNA sequence: TGTGCCAGCAGTGGAAGCGTGGAGGGAGCGCTTCAAGAGACCCAGTACTTC.

This chain's CDR3 is CASSEGQGYEQYF. The CDR3 coding sequence is TGTGCCAGCTCGGAGGGACAGGGCTACGAGCAGTACTTC. The chain carries TRBV18 and TRBJ2-7; 9 bases line up with TRBD1. The CDR3 has 13 residues. The V and J ends lost 6 bases and 3 bases, in that order; junction bases with no gene match: 3. Germline CDR1 and CDR2: KGHSH and LQKENI.

J is TRBJ2-1 and V is TRBV4-1; 8 nucleotides line up with TRBD2. Germline V CDR1 and CDR2: MGHRA, YSYEKL. This CDR3 has 15 amino acids. The trim removed 4 bases at V and 8 bases at J, leaving 10 bases unmatched. CDR3 region: CASSPGGSGTDEQFF. The CDR3 bases are TGCGCCAGCAGCCCCGGAGGTAGCGGGACGGATGAGCAGTTCTTC.

The V gene is TRBV5-4, the J gene TRBJ2-3; TRBD2 is a possible D gene (7 bases). This CDR3 is 17 amino acids long. V was cut by 4 bases and J by 2 bases, with 20 bases left in between. Germline V gene sequence: CDR1 SGHNT, CDR2 YYREEE (reference sequence). CDR3 residues: CASSPRGGGRDTDTQYF. For the CDR3, the DNA is TGTGCCAGCAGCCCCCGAGGGGGGGGGCGTGACACAGATACGCAGTATTTT.

The rearrangement links TRBV5-5 to TRBJ2-1; D is undetermined. V lost 4 bases, J lost 7 bases, and 6 bases lay in between. Germline lookup yields CDR1 SGHKS and CDR2 YYEKEE (reference sequence). The CDR3 sequence is 11 residues long. CDR3 in amino acids: CASSPMNEQFF. CDR3 sequence (DNA): TGTGCCAGCAGCCCTATGAATGAGCAGTTCTTC.

The chain uses TRBV5-4 and TRBJ1-1, with D possibly being TRBD1 (5 bases). The CDR3 runs 13 residues. The V end was cut by 4 bases, the J end by 1 base, with 8 bases between. The germline V gene has CDR1 SGHNT and CDR2 YYREEE (reference sequence). The CDR3 nucleotides read TGTGCCAGCAGCCAGACAGAGAACACTGAAGCTTTCTTT. Translation gives CASSQTENTEAFF. The full variable domain, completed using reference TRBV5-4 and TRBJ1-1, is ETGVTQSPTHLIKTRGQQVTLRCSSQSGHNTVSWYQQALGQGPQFIFQYYREEENGRGNFPPRFSGLQFPNYSSELNVNALELDDSALYLCASSQTENTEAFFGQGTRLTVV.

The rearrangement joins TRBV11-1 to TRBJ2-5, with 8 bases matching TRBD2. CDR3 length: 15 residues. Germline trimming cut 5 bases from V and 9 bases from J; bases unmatched to any gene: 14. Per germline, CDR1 SGHAT and CDR2 FQDESV (reference sequence). In nucleotides, the CDR3 is TGTGCCAGCAGCCTTCCCCTCACTAGCGGTCCGGCCCAGTACTTC. Its translation: CASSLPLTSGPAQYF.

Comments on this clone: Other DNA sequences of this sample code for an identical CDR3. V usage is TRBV9 and J usage is TRBJ1-1; D might be TRBD1 (5 bases). The V and J ends lost 4 bases and 0 bases respectively, with 10 bases between them. The CDR3 extends over 14 amino acids. The germline gives CDR1 SGDLS, CDR2 YYNGEE. The CDR3 spells CASSPGGMNTEAFF. CDR3 DNA sequence: TGTGCCAGCAGCCCCGGGGGGATGAACACTGAAGCTTTCTTT.

This chain uses TRBV4-1 with TRBJ2-5; either TRBD1 or TRBD2 may supply D (5 bases each). Germline V lookup: CDR1 MGHRA, CDR2 YSYEKL. The CDR3 runs to 16 residues. V was trimmed by 4 bases and J by 2 bases, leaving 17 bases between them. Here the CDR3 reads CASSPQMEAGQETQYF. CDR3 coding DNA: TGCGCCAGCAGCCCTCAGATGGAGGCAGGGCAAGAGACCCAGTACTTC.

The genes are TRBV5-4 and TRBJ2-7; the match to TRBD1 covers 12 bases. CDR1 and CDR2 from the germline V gene are SGHNT and YYREEE (reference sequence). V shed 4 bases, J shed 9 bases, and the junction held 20 bases outside the gene matches. The CDR3 consists of 18 residues. The CDR3 loop reads CASSTGTGGGSLAGRQYF. CDR3 sequence (DNA): TGTGCCAGCAGCACCGGGACAGGGGGCGGGTCACTAGCGGGACGGCAGTACTTC.

This chain connects TRBV5-6 to TRBJ2-2; no firm D call. This CDR3 region has 12 residues. Germline CDR1 and CDR2: SGHDT and YYEEEE. Trimming shortened V by 5 bases and J by 4 bases, and 6 bases separated the two germline ends. CDR3 sequence: CASSLSTGELFF. The DNA of the CDR3 is TGTGCCAGCAGTTTGTCCACCGGGGAGCTGTTTTTT.

This chain uses TRBV5-1 with TRBJ2-7; D ambiguous. Between the trimmed V and J ends, which lost 1 base and 0 bases, there was a span of 14 bases. The germline gives CDR1 SGHRS, CDR2 YFSETQ. This CDR3 is 16 amino acids long. The CDR3 protein is CASSLPRFSSSYEQYF. CDR3 DNA sequence: TGCGCCAGCAGCTTGCCCCGTTTTTCGAGCTCCTACGAGCAGTACTTC.

The table lists this clone with a count of one. Different DNA sequences within this sample yield the same CDR3. The chain is built from TRBV29-1 and TRBJ2-7; the match to TRBD1 covers 7 bases. The CDR3 runs to 12 residues. The V gene end was trimmed by 6 bases and the J gene end by 0 bases; junction bases not matched to a gene: 2. Per germline, CDR1 SQVTM and CDR2 ANQGSEA. In nucleotides, the CDR3 is TGCAGCGTCCGGGACAGCTCCTACGAGCAGTACTTC. It is translated as CSVRDSSYEQYF.

The chain recombines TRBV19 with TRBJ2-2, with TRBD2 matching 12 bases. V lost 5 bases to trimming and J lost 8 bases; unmatched junction nucleotides: 3. Germline V CDR1 and CDR2: LNHDA, SQIVND (reference sequence). The CDR3 contains 14 residues. The CDR3, as DNA: TGTGCCAGTAGTGCGACTAGCGGGAGTGGGGAGCTGTTTTTT. Translated: CASSATSGSGELFF.

The rearrangement joins TRBV25-1 to TRBJ1-4; D remains unclear. Germline loops: CDR1 MGHDK, CDR2 SYGVNS. Trimming took off 8 bases at V and 0 bases at J, with 22 bases between the two ends. This CDR3 region has 18 residues. The CDR3 sequence is CASAGRLWQSTTNEKLFF. In DNA form, the CDR3 reads TGTGCCAGCGCCGGGAGGCTCTGGCAATCCACAACTAATGAAAAACTGTTTTTT.

V is TRBV9 and J is TRBJ2-2; D may match TRBD1 or TRBD2 (6 bases each). V was clipped by 4 bases and J by 4 bases, with 23 bases between them. The germline V gene encodes CDR1 SGDLS and CDR2 YYNGEE. The CDR3 contains 18 residues. As DNA, the CDR3 is TGTGCCAGCAGCCTCGGGGGCGAGCCTGCCATAAGCACCGGGGAGCTGTTTTTT. Amino acid sequence: CASSLGGEPAISTGELFF.

The chain recombines TRBV11-1 with TRBJ2-1; 9 bases match TRBD2. Trimming at V came to 3 bases and at J to 8 bases, leaving 8 bases not matched to a gene. The CDR3 consists of 15 residues. Per germline, CDR1 SGHAT and CDR2 FQDESV (reference sequence). This CDR3 is CASSFGLAGKYEQFF. CDR3 coding DNA: TGTGCCAGCAGCTTCGGTCTAGCGGGAAAGTATGAGCAGTTCTTC.

CDR3 loop: CAWNLRRGTEAFF. CDR3 sequence (DNA): TGTGCCTGGAACCTACGGAGGGGCACTGAAGCTTTCTTT. The chain has TRBV30 and TRBJ1-1; D is perhaps TRBD1 (5 bases). With 4 bases removed from V and 4 bases from J, the gap between germline ends came to 13 bases. Germline CDR1 reads GTSNPN; CDR2 reads SVGIG (reference sequence). This CDR3 region has 13 residues.

This chain links TRBV27 with TRBJ1-2; TRBD1 matches 8 bases. The V and J ends lost 1 base and 3 bases, in that order; junction bases with no gene match: 4. The CDR3 runs 15 residues. Per germline, CDR1 MNHEY and CDR2 SMNVEV (reference sequence). The DNA for the CDR3 is TGTGCCAGCAGTTTATACCAGGGGGCCGACTATGGCTACACCTTC. Residues: CASSLYQGADYGYTF.

V usage is TRBV13 and J usage is TRBJ2-7; D ambiguous. V lost 4 bases, J lost 4 bases, and 5 bases lay in between. CDR1 and CDR2 from the germline V gene are PRHDT and FYEKMQ (reference sequence). The CDR3 runs to 11 residues. CDR3: CASSSNYEQYF. CDR3 coding DNA: TGTGCCAGCAGCTCGAATTACGAGCAGTACTTC. The entire variable domain, with the rest obtained from reference TRBV13 and TRBJ2-7, is as follows: AAGVIQSPRHLIKEKRETATLKCYPIPRHDTVYWYQQGPGQDPQFLISFYEKMQSDKGSIPDRFSAQQFSDYHSELNMSSLELGDSALYFCASSSNYEQYFGPGTRLTVT.

The chain joins TRBV5-1 to TRBJ2-1; D unresolved. V was shortened by 4 bases and J by 8 bases, with 13 bases between the two germline ends. There are 13 residues in the CDR3. Germline CDR1 SGHRS, CDR2 YFSETQ. In DNA, the CDR3 is TGCGCCAGCAGCCCCGTAGATGCAGATGAGCAGTTCTTC. Its translation: CASSPVDADEQFF. The complete variable domain, with remaining parts taken from reference TRBV5-1 and TRBJ2-1, reads KAGVTQTPRYLIKTRGQQVTLSCSPISGHRSVSWYQQTPGQGLQFLFEYFSETQRNKGNFPGRFSGRQFSNSRSEMNVSTLELGDSALYLCASSPVDADEQFFGPGTRLTVL.

This CDR3 reads CASSLDSRDEGYTF. The CDR3, as DNA: TGTGCCAGCAGCTTGGACAGTCGGGACGAAGGCTACACCTTC. The genes are TRBV7-9 and TRBJ1-2; TRBD1 might be the D (6 bases). V lost 3 bases and J 8 bases, leaving 16 bases between the germline ends. This CDR3 region has 14 residues. CDR1 is SEHNR, CDR2 FQNEAQ, per germline (reference sequence).